Listed below are T cell receptor beta chains from one sample, sequenced in a study of shared clonotypes between healthy human individuals. Using immunoSEQ multiplex PCR, the repertoire was profiled, and TCRdb retains in-frame clones only, with some absent. Of about 800,000 clones listed, approximately 96% were seen once; the top ten hold about 0.25%. The sequenced sample was naive CD8+ T cells sorted from blood. The receptor set was obtained from a man in his thirties or forties in good health. The CDR3 runs from the conserved cysteine through the conserved F or W. Fields, in order: V gene, D gene, clone size, J gene, CDR3 DNA, CDR3 protein. A D gene is named only where the DNA matches it firmly. Clone size, where shown, is once, few, many, or a class for clones that have expanded.

>TRBV7-2|.|.|TRBJ2-3
TGTGCCAGCAGCCGAGGGACGACAGATACGCAGTATTTT
CASSRGTTDTQYF
>TRBV9|.|.|TRBJ1-5
TGTGCCAGCGGGGGCGGACATCAGCCCCAGCATTTT
CASGGGHQPQHF
>TRBV27|.|once|TRBJ1-2
TGTGCCAGCAGCCCCTTCGACGGATTTTATGGCTACACCTTC
CASSPFDGFYGYTF
>TRBV29-1|.|.|TRBJ2-3
TGCAGCGTTGAAGACCCCGGACAATTAGAAACAGATACGCAGTATTTT
CSVEDPGQLETDTQYF
>TRBV29-1|TRBD2|.|TRBJ2-2
TGCAGCGTTGGCGCGCCGGGACTAGCGGGAGCGAACACCGGGGAGCTGTTTTTT
CSVGAPGLAGANTGELFF
>TRBV7-3|TRBD2|.|TRBJ2-7
TGTGCCAGCAGCTACGGACTAGCGGGAGGCGAGCAGTACTTC
CASSYGLAGGEQYF
>TRBV19|TRBD1|.|TRBJ1-2
TGTGCCAGTAGTAGAGGGGACAGCCCGTCCTATGGCTACACCTTC
CASSRGDSPSYGYTF
>TRBV9|.|.|TRBJ2-1
TGTGCCAGCAGCGTAGTTGACTCTGCGAATGAGCAGTTCTTC
CASSVVDSANEQFF
>TRBV6-1|TRBD2|.|TRBJ2-7
TGTGCCAGCAGCTGGGGACTAGCGGGGTCCTACGAGCAGTACTTC
CASSWGLAGSYEQYF
>TRBV6-5|.|.|TRBJ1-5
TGTGCCAGCAGTTATGGTAGCAATCAGCCCCAGCATTTT
CASSYGSNQPQHF
>TRBV6-5|.|.|TRBJ1-2
TGTGCCAGCAGCCAGGGGCTTTATGGCTACACCTTC
CASSQGLYGYTF
>TRBV27|.|.|TRBJ1-5
TGTGCCAGCAGTTTGTCCACCGGGCCCCAGCATTTT
CASSLSTGPQHF
>TRBV7-5|.|.|TRBJ1-1
TGTGTCAGAAGCTTAGGGTGCACTGAAGCTTTCTTT
CVRSLGCTEAFF
>TRBV19|TRBD1|.|TRBJ2-1
TGTGCCAGTAGTATAGGGACAGGGACCTACAATGAGCAGTTCTTC
CASSIGTGTYNEQFF
>TRBV27|TRBD2|once|TRBJ2-7
TGTGCCAGCAGCTTCGTGGTGGCTAGCGGGACGGAGCAGTACTTC
CASSFVVASGTEQYF
>TRBV7-8|.|.|TRBJ2-1
TGTGCCAGCAGCTTAGACGGGAGAGCATACAATGAGCAGTTCTTC
CASSLDGRAYNEQFF
>TRBV20-1|TRBD2|.|TRBJ2-7
TGCAGTGCTAGAGACACTAGCGGAAGGTACTTC
CSARDTSGRYF
>TRBV7-8|.|.|TRBJ2-3
TGTGCCAGCAGCGGCCGGAGCGCCACAGATACGCAGTATTTT
CASSGRSATDTQYF
>TRBV7-3|.|once|TRBJ2-2
TGTGCCAGCAGCTTAAAATACGGGGAGCTGTTTTTT
CASSLKYGELFF
>TRBV27|TRBD2|.|TRBJ2-1
TGTGCCAGCAGTTCCGGGGGGGGGCCACGGTTCTTC
CASSSGGGPRFF
>TRBV13|.|.|TRBJ2-1
TGTGCCAGCAGCTTATGGACCTCCAATGAGCAGTTCTTC
CASSLWTSNEQFF
>TRBV7-9|.|.|TRBJ2-7
TGTGCCAGCGCGACGGGGGATTCCTACGAGCAGTACTTC
CASATGDSYEQYF
>TRBV19|.|.|TRBJ1-1
TGTGCCAGTAACCCCGGACTATTGAACACTGAAGCTTTCTTT
CASNPGLLNTEAFF
>TRBV5-5|.|once|TRBJ2-7
TGTGCCAGCAGCTTGGGCGGAGGGGGCTCCCAGCAGTACTTC
CASSLGGGGSQQYF
>TRBV6-6|.|once|TRBJ1-4
TGTGCCAGCAGTTCGGAATGGGCAACTAATGAAAAACTGTTTTTT
CASSSEWATNEKLFF
>TRBV5-6|.|.|TRBJ2-7
TGTGCCAGCGGCTTCGGCTACGAGCAGTACTTC
CASGFGYEQYF
>TRBV27|.|.|TRBJ2-7
TGTGCCAGCAGTCGGTCTCAGGGTCATATTTCCTACGAGCAGTACTTC
CASSRSQGHISYEQYF
>TRBV6-5|.|.|TRBJ2-2
TGTGCCAGCAGTTACTCTTCAGGGGAGTACACCGGGGAGCTGTTTTTT
CASSYSSGEYTGELFF
>TRBV20-1|TRBD2|.|TRBJ2-7
TGCAGTGCTGATAGCGGGTACGAGCAGTACTTC
CSADSGYEQYF
>TRBV6-5|TRBD1|once|TRBJ2-7
TGTGCCAGCAGTTACTCGAATCCCGGGACAGCTCTTTTC
CASSYSNPGTALF
>TRBV30|TRBD1|.|TRBJ1-1
TGTGCCTGGAGTGACAGGACAGGGACTGAAGCTTTCTTT
CAWSDRTGTEAFF
>TRBV9|TRBD1|.|TRBJ2-7
TGTGCCAGCAGCGCCGACGGGACAGGGTCGCACGAGCAGTACTTC
CASSADGTGSHEQYF
>TRBV6-1|.|once|TRBJ2-7
TGTGCCAGCAGGGGCCCAGATCAGTACTTC
CASRGPDQYF
>TRBV27|TRBD2|.|TRBJ2-1
TGTGCCAGCAGTTCCGGGACTAGCGGAAACAATGAGCAGTTCTTC
CASSSGTSGNNEQFF
>TRBV11-2|.|.|TRBJ2-7
TGTGCCAGCAGCTTTGTCGTCAGTGACGAGCAGTACTTC
CASSFVVSDEQYF
>TRBV7-3|.|.|TRBJ2-3
TGTGCCAGCAGCTACCTAGCGAGAGGGACAGATACGCAGTATTTT
CASSYLARGTDTQYF
>TRBV27|.|.|TRBJ2-7
TGTGCCAGCAGTTTATCGCACAGCTCCCTCTCCTACGAGCAGTACTTC
CASSLSHSSLSYEQYF
>TRBV4-3|.|.|TRBJ1-1
TGCGCCAGCAGCCAAGGACCAGAAGCTTTCTTT
CASSQGPEAFF
>TRBV7-9|TRBD1|.|TRBJ2-7
TGTGCCAGCAGCTTTGGACAGGGGGCAGGCGAGCAGTACTTC
CASSFGQGAGEQYF
>TRBV10-2|TRBD1|.|TRBJ2-7
TGCGCCAGCAGTGAGTCGACAGGGGACGGGTTCTACGAGCAGTACTTC
CASSESTGDGFYEQYF
>TRBV7-2|TRBD1|.|TRBJ1-2
TGTGCCAGCAACCCCCCGACAGGGCGGAACTATGGCTACACCTTC
CASNPPTGRNYGYTF